The next 21 T cell receptor beta chains were all read from a single sample in a study of shared clonotypes between healthy human individuals. Sequenced by immunoSEQ multiplex PCR; TCRdb stores in-frame clones only, minus some. The sample lists approximately 2.5 million clones; roughly 93% were seen once. Sequenced material: naive CD4+ T cells from PBMCs. Subset noted: CD45RA+ positively selected. The origin of the receptors is a man aged 18-30 years in good health. Some clones in this sample may be carry-over from other donors' samples.

This chain joins TRBV28 and TRBJ1-2; TRBD1 matches at 7 bases. The CDR3 loop spans 14 amino acids. Germline trimming cut 4 bases from V and 8 bases from J; bases unmatched to any gene: 10. CDR1 MDHEN and CDR2 SYDVKM come from the germline V gene. The CDR3 nucleotides are TGTGCCAGCAGTTGGGGGACAGAGCGCTTAGGCTACACCTTC. Translated, it gives CASSWGTERLGYTF.

The rearrangement uses TRBV4-2 and TRBJ2-2, with unresolved D. The germline V and J ends were trimmed by 3 bases and 0 bases, with 8 bases remaining between them. Germline CDR1 reads LGHNA; CDR2 reads YNFKEQ. This CDR3 is built from 15 residues. CDR3 sequence reads: CASSHSVANTGELFF. Written as DNA, the CDR3 is TGTGCCAGCAGCCATTCAGTCGCGAACACCGGGGAGCTGTTTTTT.

This clone was picked up one time. A junction boundary mismatches the germline segment, possibly from a read error. The chain is built from TRBV13 and TRBJ2-7; weak D call: TRBD2 (6 bases). The CDR3 has 14 residues. Per germline, CDR1 PRHDT and CDR2 FYEKMQ (reference sequence). DNA for the CDR3: TGTGCCAGCAGCCTAAAACCCCGGGACTTAATTGGAAACTTC. This codes for CASSLKPRDLIGNF.

The chain employs TRBV2 and TRBJ2-7, with a tentative D call TRBD2 (6 bases). The CDR3 length is 14 residues. The germline V gene has CDR1 SNHLY and CDR2 FYNNEI. Trimming left V 8 bases short and J 5 bases short, with 19 bases between. The chain's CDR3 is CASSPGRRRDEQYF. The DNA for the CDR3 is TGTGCCAGCTCACCGGGCCGCCGGAGGGACGAGCAGTACTTC.

The chain couples TRBV5-4 to TRBJ1-1; D is uncertain. Trimming cost V 0 bases and J 0 bases, with 9 bases left between them. This CDR3 contains 15 residues. Germline-derived CDR1 and CDR2 are SGHNT and YYREEE (reference sequence). CDR3 sequence reads: CASSLVPGLNTEAFF. In DNA, the CDR3 is TGTGCCAGCAGCTTGGTGCCAGGACTGAACACTGAAGCTTTCTTT.

This chain joins TRBV14 and TRBJ2-7; no clear D. Germline CDR1 and CDR2: SGHDN and FVKESK. The length of the CDR3 is 13 residues. V lost 8 bases and J lost 2, with 13 bases in between. The CDR3 sequence is CASGESVTYEQYF. CDR3 coding DNA: TGTGCCAGCGGTGAAAGCGTGACCTACGAGCAGTACTTC.

This clone is a singleton in its sample. This sequence joins TRBV4-3 and TRBJ2-3; 7 bases line up with TRBD1. Germline CDR1 LGHNA, CDR2 YSLEER. This CDR3 is built from 16 residues. V was clipped by 1 base and J by 2 bases; unmatched bases: 6. Here the CDR3 DNA reads TGCGCCAGCAGCCAAGTAACAGGGGCCCCCACAGATACGCAGTATTTT. Amino acids: CASSQVTGAPTDTQYF.

The V call is TRBV5-1, the J call TRBJ1-3; perhaps TRBD1 as D (6 bases). Trimming left V 8 bases short and J 0 bases short, with 18 bases between. The germline CDR1 and CDR2 sequences are SGHRS and YFSETQ. CDR3 length: 16 amino acids. In DNA, the CDR3 is TGCGCCAGTTATTTGACAGGACTTCACTCTGGAAACACCATATATTTT. It encodes CASYLTGLHSGNTIYF.

A single count supports this clone. This same CDR3 is encoded by further DNA sequences in the sample. The DNA for the CDR3 is TGTGCCAGCAGGTACAGGGACAGCAATCAGCCCCAGCATTTT. It is translated as CASRYRDSNQPQHF. The chain has TRBV6-6 and TRBJ1-5; weak D call: TRBD1 (6 bases). The ends were cut back, 6 bases at V and 1 base at J, with 10 bases in the middle. The CDR3 consists of 14 residues. CDR1 and CDR2 from the germline V gene are MNHNY and SVGAGI (reference sequence).

This rearrangement joins TRBV4-1 to TRBJ2-5; unclear D gene. The V end lost 3 bases, the J end lost 1 base, and 3 bases lay between the germline ends. The CDR3 runs to 12 residues. CDR1 and CDR2 from the germline V gene are MGHRA and YSYEKL. The CDR3 sequence is CASSHPQETQYF. The CDR3 nucleotides are TGCGCCAGCAGCCACCCCCAAGAGACCCAGTACTTC.

The chain joins TRBV28 to TRBJ1-3; D is uncertain. The V and J ends lost 7 bases and 0 bases respectively, with 16 bases between them. The CDR3 totals 16 residues. In germline, CDR1 is MDHEN, CDR2 SYDVKM. The DNA of the CDR3 is TGTGCCAGCACCTTAGAGGGCAGTTTCTCTGGAAACACCATATATTTT. Translating it yields CASTLEGSFSGNTIYF.

Regarding this clone: At one end the junction does not follow the germline gene, possibly because of a read error. The V gene is TRBV19, the J gene TRBJ2-2; 8 bases are shared with TRBD2. There are 16 residues in the CDR3. Germline V gene data show CDR1 as LNHDA and CDR2 as SQIVND (reference sequence). CDR3 DNA sequence: TGTGCCAGCAGTATTAGCGGGGCCCGAAACACCGGGGAGCTGTTTTTT. Protein product: CASSISGARNTGELFF.

V is TRBV18 and J is TRBJ1-1; D may be TRBD1 (5 bases). The CDR3 contains 13 residues. V was trimmed by 5 bases and J by 1 base, leaving 8 bases between them. Germline CDR1 KGHSH, CDR2 LQKENI. CDR3 region: CASSAGRNTEAFF. The CDR3 bases are TGTGCCAGCTCAGCGGGACGGAACACTGAAGCTTTCTTT.

The chain is built from TRBV5-6 and TRBJ2-5; 8 bases map to TRBD2. Germline assignment: CDR1 SGHDT and CDR2 YYEEEE. V shed 5 bases, J shed 11 bases, and the junction held 14 bases outside the gene matches. This CDR3 region has 14 residues. The CDR3 spells CASSPGLALREQYF. The CDR3 region has the DNA TGTGCCAGCAGTCCTGGACTAGCTCTACGAGAGCAGTACTTC.

The chain uses TRBV5-4 and TRBJ2-5, with 13 nucleotides matching TRBD2. The CDR3 is 15 amino acids. The junction had 4 bases not matched to a gene; V was cut back by 4 bases and J by 4 bases. Germline V gene lookup returns CDR1 SGHNT and CDR2 YYREEE (reference sequence). CDR3 loop: CASSQGLAGAETQYF. The CDR3 DNA sequence: TGTGCCAGCAGCCAAGGACTAGCGGGAGCAGAGACCCAGTACTTC.

The chain uses TRBV5-1 and TRBJ2-2; D ambiguous. V was trimmed by 4 bases and J by 7 bases, leaving 11 bases between them. The CDR3 is 13 amino acids. CDR1 is SGHRS and CDR2 is YFSETQ in the germline V gene. The DNA for the CDR3 is TGCGCCAGCAGCCAGCCTGAACGCGGGGAGCTGTTTTTT. Its translation is CASSQPERGELFF.

The chain has TRBV28 and TRBJ1-5; D gene uncertain. The CDR3 is made up of 13 amino acids. Trimming removed 9 bases from V and 0 bases from J, with 9 bases in between. Germline V gene sequence: CDR1 MDHEN, CDR2 SYDVKM. CDR3 residues: CASMRDSNQPQHF. CDR3 bases: TGTGCCAGTATGCGGGATAGCAATCAGCCCCAGCATTTT.

The rearrangement uses TRBV21-1 and TRBJ1-2; the table's D call TRBD1 went unverified against the DNA. TRBV21-1 is a listed pseudogene. This CDR3 contains 16 residues. The CDR3 loop is CASSKNSGGRAYGYTF. As DNA, the CDR3 is TGTGCCAGCAGCAAAAACTCTGGCGGCAGGGCCTATGGCTACACCTTC.

This chain uses TRBV6-1 with TRBJ2-2; TRBD2 agrees at 9 bases. J gave up 4 bases and V 2 bases, and 5 bases lay outside the gene matches. This CDR3 contains 16 residues. Per the germline V gene, CDR1 is MNHNS and CDR2 is SASEGT. The CDR3 reads CASSEPSGRSTGELFF. In DNA form, the CDR3 reads TGTGCCAGCAGTGAACCCAGCGGGAGGTCCACCGGGGAGCTGTTTTTT.

The chain uses TRBV11-1 and TRBJ2-5; D may correspond to TRBD1 or TRBD2 (6 bases each). Germline loops: CDR1 SGHAT, CDR2 FQDESV (reference sequence). The CDR3 has 12 amino acids. V lost 4 bases and J lost 6, with 9 bases in between. CDR3 bases: TGTGCCAGCAGCTCGGGGGCGCAGACCCAGTACTTC. Residues: CASSSGAQTQYF. The full variable domain, rest sourced from reference TRBV11-1 and TRBJ2-5, is EAEVAQSPRYKITEKSQAVAFWCDPISGHATLYWYRQILGQGPELLVQFQDESVVDDSQLPKDRFSAERLKGVDSTLKIQPAELGDSAMYLCASSSGAQTQYFGPGTRLLVL.

This clone occurred once. The chain links TRBV28 to TRBJ2-3, with D maybe TRBD2 (6 bases). V lost 1 base and J lost 6, with 14 bases in between. Germline values: CDR1 MDHEN, CDR2 SYDVKM. The CDR3 spans 15 residues. The CDR3 sequence is CASSLLPGLSDTQYF. The CDR3 region has the DNA TGTGCCAGCAGTTTATTACCCGGACTATCCGATACGCAGTATTTT.